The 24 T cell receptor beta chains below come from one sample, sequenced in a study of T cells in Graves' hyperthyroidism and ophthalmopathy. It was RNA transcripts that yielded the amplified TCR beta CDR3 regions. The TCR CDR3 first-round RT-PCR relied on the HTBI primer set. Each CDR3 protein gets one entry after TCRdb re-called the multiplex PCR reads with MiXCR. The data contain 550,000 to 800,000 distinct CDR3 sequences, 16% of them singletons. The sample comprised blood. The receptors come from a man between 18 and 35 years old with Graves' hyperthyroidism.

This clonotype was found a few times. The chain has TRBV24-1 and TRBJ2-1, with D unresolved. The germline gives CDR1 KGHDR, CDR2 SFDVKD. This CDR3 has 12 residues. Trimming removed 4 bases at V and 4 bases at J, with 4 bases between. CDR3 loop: CATSEQYNEQFF. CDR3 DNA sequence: TGTGCCACCAGTGAGCAATACAATGAGCAGTTCTTC.

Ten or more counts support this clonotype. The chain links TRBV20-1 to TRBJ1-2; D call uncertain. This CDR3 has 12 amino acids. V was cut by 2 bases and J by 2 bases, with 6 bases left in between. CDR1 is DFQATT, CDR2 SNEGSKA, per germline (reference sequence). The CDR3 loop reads CSARPGNYGYTF. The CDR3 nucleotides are TGCAGTGCTAGACCTGGGAACTATGGCTACACCTTC.

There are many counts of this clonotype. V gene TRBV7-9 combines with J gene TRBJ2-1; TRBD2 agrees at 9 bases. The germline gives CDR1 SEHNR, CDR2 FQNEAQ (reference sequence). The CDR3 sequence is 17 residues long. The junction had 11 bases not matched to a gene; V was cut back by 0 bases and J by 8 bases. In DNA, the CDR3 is TGTGCCAGCAGCTTAGCGTGGAATAGCGGGAGAGGACATGAGCAGTTCTTC. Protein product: CASSLAWNSGRGHEQFF.

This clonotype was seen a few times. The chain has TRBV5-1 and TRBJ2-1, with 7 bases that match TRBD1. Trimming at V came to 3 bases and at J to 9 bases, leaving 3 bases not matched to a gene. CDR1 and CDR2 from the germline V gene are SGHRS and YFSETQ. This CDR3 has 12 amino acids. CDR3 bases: TGCGCCAGCAGCTCCTGGACAGGTGAGCAGTTCTTC. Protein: CASSSWTGEQFF. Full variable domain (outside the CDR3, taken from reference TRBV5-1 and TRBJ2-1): KAGVTQTPRYLIKTRGQQVTLSCSPISGHRSVSWYQQTPGQGLQFLFEYFSETQRNKGNFPGRFSGRQFSNSRSEMNVSTLELGDSALYLCASSSWTGEQFFGPGTRLTVL.

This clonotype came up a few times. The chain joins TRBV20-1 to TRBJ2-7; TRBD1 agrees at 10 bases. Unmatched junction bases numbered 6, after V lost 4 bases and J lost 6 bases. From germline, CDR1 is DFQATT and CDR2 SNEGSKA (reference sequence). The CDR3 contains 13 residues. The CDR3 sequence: CSANRQGAREQYF. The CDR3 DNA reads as TGCAGTGCTAATAGACAGGGGGCACGCGAGCAGTACTTC.

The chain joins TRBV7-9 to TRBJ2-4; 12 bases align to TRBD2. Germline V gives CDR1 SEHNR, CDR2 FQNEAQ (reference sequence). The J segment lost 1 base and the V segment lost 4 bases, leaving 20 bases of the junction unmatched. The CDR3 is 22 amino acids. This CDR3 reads CASSWGLAGAPGHRGAKNIQYF. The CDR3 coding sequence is TGTGCCAGCAGCTGGGGACTAGCGGGCGCCCCCGGACACAGGGGGGCCAAAAACATTCAGTACTTC.

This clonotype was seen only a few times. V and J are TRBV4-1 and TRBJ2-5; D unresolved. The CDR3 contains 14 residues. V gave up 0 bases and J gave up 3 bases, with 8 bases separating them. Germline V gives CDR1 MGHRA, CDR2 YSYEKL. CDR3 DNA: TGCGCCAGCAGCCAAGACCCAGCCAAAGAGACCCAGTACTTC. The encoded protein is CASSQDPAKETQYF.

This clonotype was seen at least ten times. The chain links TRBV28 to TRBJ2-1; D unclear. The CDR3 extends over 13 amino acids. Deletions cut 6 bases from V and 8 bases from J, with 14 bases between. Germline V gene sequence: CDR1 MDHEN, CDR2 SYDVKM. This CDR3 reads CASSTTDNDEQFF. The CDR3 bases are TGTGCCAGCAGCACGACCGACAATGATGAGCAGTTCTTC.

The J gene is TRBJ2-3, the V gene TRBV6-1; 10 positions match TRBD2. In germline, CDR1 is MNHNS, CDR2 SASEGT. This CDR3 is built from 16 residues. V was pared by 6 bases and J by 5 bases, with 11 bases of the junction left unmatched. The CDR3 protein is CASRTLRRLAGDTQYF. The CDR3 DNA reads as TGTGCCAGCAGGACCCTGCGGAGACTAGCGGGAGATACGCAGTATTTT.

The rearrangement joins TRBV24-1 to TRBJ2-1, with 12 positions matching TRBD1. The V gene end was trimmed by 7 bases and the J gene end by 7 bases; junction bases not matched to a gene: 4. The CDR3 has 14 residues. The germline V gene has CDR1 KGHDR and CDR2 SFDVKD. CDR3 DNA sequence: TGTGCCACCAGCACGGGACAGGGGGCAAATGAGCAGTTCTTC. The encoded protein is CATSTGQGANEQFF.

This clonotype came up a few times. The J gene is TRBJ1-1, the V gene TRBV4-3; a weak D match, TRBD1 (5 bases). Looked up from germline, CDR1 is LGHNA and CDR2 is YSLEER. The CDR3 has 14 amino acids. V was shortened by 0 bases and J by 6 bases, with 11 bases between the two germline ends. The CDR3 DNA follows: TGCGCCAGCAGCCAAGATGGGGGAAACCCTGAAGCTTTCTTT. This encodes CASSQDGGNPEAFF.

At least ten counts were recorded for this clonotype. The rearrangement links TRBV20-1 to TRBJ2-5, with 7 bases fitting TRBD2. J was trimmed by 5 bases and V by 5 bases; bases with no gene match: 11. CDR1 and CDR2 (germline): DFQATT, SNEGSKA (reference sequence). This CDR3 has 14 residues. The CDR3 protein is CSALPRAGDETQYF. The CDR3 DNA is TGCAGTGCTCTCCCCCGGGCGGGAGACGAGACCCAGTACTTC.

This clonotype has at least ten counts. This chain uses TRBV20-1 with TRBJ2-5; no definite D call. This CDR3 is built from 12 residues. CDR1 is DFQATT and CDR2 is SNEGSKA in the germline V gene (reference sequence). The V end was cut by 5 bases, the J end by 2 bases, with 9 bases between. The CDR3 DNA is TGCAGTGCTTTACCGATTCAAGAGACCCAGTACTTC. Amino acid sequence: CSALPIQETQYF.

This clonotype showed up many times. CDR3 nucleotide sequence: TGTGCCAGCTCACCAGGACTAGACCTCACCGGGGAGCTGTTTTTT. Translation: CASSPGLDLTGELFF. The chain joins TRBV18 to TRBJ2-2; 7 positions match TRBD2. Trimming cost V 2 bases and J 4 bases; bases outside gene matches: 4. This CDR3 has 15 amino acids. The germline V gene has CDR1 KGHSH and CDR2 LQKENI. The full variable domain, completed using reference TRBV18 and TRBJ2-2, is NAGVMQNPRHLVRRRGQEARLRCSPMKGHSHVYWYRQLPEEGLKFMVYLQKENIIDESGMPKERFSAEFPKEGPSILRIQQVVRGDSAAYFCASSPGLDLTGELFFGEGSRLTVL.

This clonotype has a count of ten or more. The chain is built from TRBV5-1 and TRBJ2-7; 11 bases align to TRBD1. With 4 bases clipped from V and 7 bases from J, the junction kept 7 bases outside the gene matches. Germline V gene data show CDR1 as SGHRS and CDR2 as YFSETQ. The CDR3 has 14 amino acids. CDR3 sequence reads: CASSVGQGAREQYF. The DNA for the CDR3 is TGCGCCAGCAGCGTAGGACAGGGGGCGAGGGAGCAGTACTTC.

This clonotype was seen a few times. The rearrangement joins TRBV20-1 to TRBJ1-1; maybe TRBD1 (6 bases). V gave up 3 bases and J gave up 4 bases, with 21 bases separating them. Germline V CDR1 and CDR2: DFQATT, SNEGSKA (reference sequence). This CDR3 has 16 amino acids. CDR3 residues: CSASPIGGALFTEAFF. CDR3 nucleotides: TGCAGTGCTAGTCCGATAGGGGGGGCATTATTCACTGAAGCTTTCTTT.

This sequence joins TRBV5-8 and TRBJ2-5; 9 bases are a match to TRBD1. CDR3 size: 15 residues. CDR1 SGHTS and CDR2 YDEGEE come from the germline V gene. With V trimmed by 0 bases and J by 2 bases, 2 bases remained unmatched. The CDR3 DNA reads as TGTGCCAGCAGCTTGGGACAGGGGGATCAAGAGACCCAGTACTTC. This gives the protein CASSLGQGDQETQYF.

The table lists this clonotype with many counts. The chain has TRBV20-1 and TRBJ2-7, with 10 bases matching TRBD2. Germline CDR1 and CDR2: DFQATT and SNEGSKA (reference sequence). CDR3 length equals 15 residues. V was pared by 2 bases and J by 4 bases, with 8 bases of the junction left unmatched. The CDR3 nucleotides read TGCAGTGCTAGACCAGCGGGAGGGCCTAGGTACGAGCAGTACTTC. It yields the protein CSARPAGGPRYEQYF.

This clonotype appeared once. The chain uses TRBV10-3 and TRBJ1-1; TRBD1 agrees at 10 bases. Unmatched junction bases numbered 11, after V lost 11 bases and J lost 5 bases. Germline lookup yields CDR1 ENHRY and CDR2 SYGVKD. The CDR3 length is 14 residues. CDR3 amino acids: CAAGQGDTGTEAFF. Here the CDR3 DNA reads TGTGCCGCCGGACAGGGGGATACAGGGACTGAAGCTTTCTTT.

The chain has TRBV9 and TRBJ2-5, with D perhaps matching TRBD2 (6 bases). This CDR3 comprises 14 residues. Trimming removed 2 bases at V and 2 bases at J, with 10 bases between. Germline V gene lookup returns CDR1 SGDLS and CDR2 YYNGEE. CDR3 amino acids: CASSVGGVQETQYF. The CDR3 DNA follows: TGTGCCAGCAGCGTTGGCGGGGTTCAAGAGACCCAGTACTTC.

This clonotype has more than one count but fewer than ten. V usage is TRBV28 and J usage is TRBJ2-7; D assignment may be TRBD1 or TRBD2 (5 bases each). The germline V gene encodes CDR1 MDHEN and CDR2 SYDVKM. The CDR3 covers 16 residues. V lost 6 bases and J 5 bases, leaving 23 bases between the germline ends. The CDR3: CASRPRDRPEHDEQYF. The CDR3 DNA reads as TGTGCCAGCAGACCTCGGGACCGGCCTGAACACGACGAGCAGTACTTC.

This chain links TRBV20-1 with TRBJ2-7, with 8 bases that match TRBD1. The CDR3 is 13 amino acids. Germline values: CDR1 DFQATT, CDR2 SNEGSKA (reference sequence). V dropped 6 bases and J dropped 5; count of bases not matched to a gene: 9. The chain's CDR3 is CSALSGTGNEQYF. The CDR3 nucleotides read TGCAGTGCCTTGTCCGGGACAGGCAACGAGCAGTACTTC.

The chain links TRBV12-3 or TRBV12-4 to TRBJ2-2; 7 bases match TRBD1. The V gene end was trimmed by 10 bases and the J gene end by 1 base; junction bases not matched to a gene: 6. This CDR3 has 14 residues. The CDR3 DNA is TGTGCCACCATCAGGACAGGGAACACCGGGGAGCTGTTTTTT. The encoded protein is CATIRTGNTGELFF.

CDR3 amino acids: CASSEFATGGKLFF. CDR3 DNA sequence: TGTGCCAGCAGTGAATTCGCGACAGGGGGAAAACTGTTTTTT. The chain joins TRBV25-1 to TRBJ1-4, with 9 bases lining up with TRBD1. Germline V lookup: CDR1 MGHDK, CDR2 SYGVNS. The CDR3 totals 14 residues. After removal of 1 base from V and 10 bases from J, the junction contained 4 bases not matched to a gene.